The entry below gives a single TCR beta chain sequence along with its context. The antigen is not known. This entry belongs to a study of radiotherapy plus CTLA-4 blockade in lung cancer. Findings and limits, study-wide: Peripheral blood showed expansion of tumor-derived TCR clones after radiotherapy and ipilimumab.

The method was immunoSEQ multiplex PCR; TCRdb's version includes in-frame clones alone and lacks a portion of them. This sample has more than 80,000 clones; over 65% occur once, and the top ten carry 2% to 2.5%. Those with chemo-refractory metastatic non-small-cell lung cancer were treated with focal radiation combined with CTLA-4 blockade using ipilimumab. The CDR3 covers 15 residues. Germline assignment: CDR1 SNHLY and CDR2 FYNNEI. V was pared by 3 bases and J by 6 bases, with 10 bases of the junction left unmatched. The source of this sequence is a human donor with non-small cell lung cancer that progressed on radiotherapy plus ipilimumab. Some clones in this sample may be carry-over from other donors' samples. V is TRBV2 and J is TRBJ1-2; TRBD1 aligns across 7 bases. The sample here was peripheral blood, taken from a patient treated with radiotherapy plus ipilimumab. DNA for the CDR3: TGTGCCAGCAGTGACCTCAGGGGGGCGAGCCATGGCTACACCTTC. This sequence encodes CASSDLRGASHGYTF.